This note documents a single T cell receptor beta chain sequence. The antigen is unknown. The data derive from a study of blood T cells in healthy people across ages. Whole-study context: Roughly one uniquely barcoded beta molecule per two T cells was captured. Study-level results: The study found TCR beta diversity correlated strongly with naive T cell percentage. It was the long-lived donors that had more naive CD4+ cells and higher diversity than aged donors.

Sample donors were healthy Caucasian individuals that came from Russia, aged 6 to 90. The CDR3 runs to 14 residues. Between the trimmed V and J ends, which lost 2 bases and 6 bases, there was a span of 11 bases. Sample-barcoded 5' priming and a J-beta primer mix drove a second PCR of roughly 6 to 12 cycles. TCRdb reprocessed the 5' RACE reads with MiXCR, giving one entry per CDR3 protein. The sample lists about 670,000 distinct CDR3 sequences, roughly half seen once, with 13% in the top ten. This TCR came from a woman of 80 years or more in good health. The specimen sequenced was blood. The rearrangement uses TRBV12-3 or TRBV12-4 and TRBJ2-1; D possibly corresponds to TRBD1 (6 bases). The CDR3 spells CASSLLSDSNEQFF. CDR3 sequence (DNA): TGTGCCAGCAGTTTACTCTCGGACAGCAATGAGCAGTTCTTC.